Many counts were recorded for the clone carrying this TCR beta chain. Its specificity is not known. Time point given: newly diagnosed GD, antithyroid drugs for less than 3 months. Generation of the TCR library employed RNA extracted from PBMCs. Building the TCR beta libraries relied on iRepertoire HTBI primers, and CDR3 regions underwent Arm-PCR. TCRdb re-called the multiplex PCR reads through MiXCR, storing one row per CDR3 protein. The data show approximately 470,000 distinct CDR3 sequences, with around 15% seen just once and 12% held by the top ten. CDR1 and CDR2 (germline): MDHEN, SYDVKM. The CDR3 has 15 residues. V lost 3 bases and J lost 4, with 15 bases in between. This sample was included in a study of regulatory T cells in long-lasting Graves disease. The study's findings and limits: Among samples with persistent disease, TRBV28, TRBJ1-2 and TRBJ2-5 were favored.

This sample also belongs to another study, concerning T cells in Graves' hyperthyroidism and ophthalmopathy. That investigation notes: Investigators excluded patients with uncontrolled infection, other autoimmune disease, pregnancy or lactation. First-round RT-PCR with HTBI primers amplified the TCR CDR3 region.

The clonotype originates from a man between 35 and 55 years old with Graves disease. The sample in question was peripheral blood mononuclear cells (PBMCs), obtained at new diagnosis, from a patient treated with antithyroid drugs. The chain combines TRBV28 with TRBJ2-5; possibly TRBD2 for D (7 bases). The CDR3 nucleotides are TGTGCCAGCAGTTTGGGGGGGGCCCTTCGAGAGACCCAGTACTTC. It is translated as CASSLGGALRETQYF. The full variable domain, its missing parts supplied by reference TRBV28 and TRBJ2-5, is DVKVTQSSRYLVKRTGEKVFLECVQDMDHENMFWYRQDPGLGLRLIYFSYDVKMKEKGDIPEGYSVSREKKERFSLILESASTNQTSMYLCASSLGGALRETQYFGPGTRLLVL.